One sample yielded the 25 T cell receptor beta chains listed below, sequenced in a study of T cell changes during pregnancy in multiple sclerosis. TCRdb's table, derived via immunoSEQ multiplex PCR, lists solely in-frame clones and lacks some. The table shows 20,000 to 25,000 clones, with 75% to 90% occurring only once. Sequenced here: CD4+ T cells from peripheral blood mononuclear cells, sampled in the first trimester of pregnancy. These TCRs come from a female donor in good health, enrolled as a control in a pregnancy study.

V gene TRBV6-1 combines with J gene TRBJ2-7; a possible D gene is TRBD1 (5 bases). CDR3 length: 14 residues. Germline V gene data show CDR1 as MNHNS and CDR2 as SASEGT. V was trimmed by 2 bases and J by 2 bases, leaving 10 bases between them. The chain's CDR3 is CASSERGRTYEQYF. The CDR3 region has the DNA TGTGCCAGCAGTGAAAGGGGCAGGACCTACGAGCAGTACTTC.

The CDR3 loop reads CASGKASVTEAFF. Here the CDR3 DNA reads TGTGCCAGTGGTAAAGCGAGTGTCACTGAAGCTTTCTTT. The chain couples TRBV19 to TRBJ1-1; D not certain. V was pared by 8 bases and J by 4 bases, with 14 bases between. This CDR3 contains 13 residues. Germline V lookup: CDR1 LNHDA, CDR2 SQIVND (reference sequence).

This chain connects TRBV14 to TRBJ2-5; 13 bases map to TRBD2. Trimming at V came to 4 bases and at J to 0 bases, leaving 2 bases not matched to a gene. The CDR3 consists of 16 residues. Germline CDR1 reads SGHDN; CDR2 reads FVKESK. CDR3 loop: CASSRTSGGHQETQYF. CDR3 in DNA: TGTGCCAGCAGCCGGACTAGCGGGGGACACCAAGAGACCCAGTACTTC.

This chain links TRBV6-5 with TRBJ2-1, with unresolved D. V lost 7 bases to trimming and J lost 4 bases, with 8 bases between them. The CDR3 has 12 residues. CDR1 and CDR2 (germline): MNHEY, SVGAGI. The CDR3 reads CASMQNYNEQFF. DNA of the CDR3: TGTGCCAGCATGCAGAATTACAATGAGCAGTTCTTC.

The V gene is TRBV11-2, the J gene TRBJ1-5; no definite D call. The V gene lost 0 bases and the J gene lost 3 bases, with 9 bases spanning the gap. CDR3 length: 15 amino acids. Germline CDR1 SGHAT, CDR2 FQNNGV. CDR3 nucleotides: TGTGCCAGCAGCTTAGAGGGTACTATCAATCAGCCCCAGCATTTT. Its protein product is CASSLEGTINQPQHF.

This chain uses TRBV27 with TRBJ2-1; D is possibly TRBD1 (5 bases). The V end lost 3 bases, the J end lost 7 bases, and 7 bases lay between the germline ends. CDR3 length equals 12 residues. CDR1 is MNHEY and CDR2 is SMNVEV in the germline V gene (reference sequence). The DNA of the CDR3 is TGTGCCAGCAGTTTTAAGGGGAATGAGCAGTTCTTC. This translates into CASSFKGNEQFF.

The gene calls are TRBV27 and TRBJ1-6; 10 bases are a match to TRBD1. The germline V gene has CDR1 MNHEY and CDR2 SMNVEV (reference sequence). This CDR3 has 15 amino acids. With 5 bases clipped from V and 7 bases from J, the junction kept 5 bases outside the gene matches. This chain's CDR3 is CASSPRTGGNSPLHF. For the CDR3, the DNA is TGTGCCAGCAGTCCGCGGACAGGGGGAAATTCACCCCTCCACTTT.

This clone was detected only once. The V and J genes are TRBV29-1 and TRBJ1-4, with 9 nucleotides matching TRBD1. V trimming: 4 bases; J trimming: 8 bases; junction bases outside the gene matches: 5. The germline V gene encodes CDR1 SQVTM and CDR2 ANQGSEA. The CDR3 sequence is 13 residues long. This CDR3 is CSVGGTGQEKLFF. In DNA form, the CDR3 reads TGCAGCGTTGGGGGGACAGGGCAGGAAAAACTGTTTTTT.

In DNA, the CDR3 is TGTGCCAGCAGTATGCTGACAGGGGGCGCGGGGGGGACCCAGTACTTC. Translating gives CASSMLTGGAGGTQYF. V is TRBV27 and J is TRBJ2-5; TRBD1 aligns across 10 bases. Germline V gene lookup returns CDR1 MNHEY and CDR2 SMNVEV (reference sequence). Losses at the gene ends were 5 bases for V and 7 bases for J; bases not matched to a gene: 13. The CDR3 consists of 16 residues.

The chain uses TRBV5-4 and TRBJ2-5; TRBD1 agrees at 7 bases. This CDR3 spans 14 amino acids. Germline trimming cut 9 bases from V and 4 bases from J; bases unmatched to any gene: 12. Germline CDR1 and CDR2: SGHNT and YYREEE (reference sequence). CDR3 DNA sequence: TGTGCCACTTCCCCTCCCAGGGGGACAGAGACCCAGTACTTC. Residues: CATSPPRGTETQYF.

This chain joins TRBV7-6 and TRBJ2-1; 8 positions match TRBD2. Germline V lookup: CDR1 SGHVS, CDR2 FNYEAQ. The CDR3 contains 15 residues. The J segment lost 7 bases and the V segment lost 2 bases, leaving 7 bases of the junction unmatched. CDR3 nucleotide sequence: TGTGCCAGCAGCTTAAGGAGCGGGGGTGGGAATGAGCAGTTCTTC. Its translation: CASSLRSGGGNEQFF. The full variable domain, rest sourced from reference TRBV7-6 and TRBJ2-1, is GAGVSQSPRYKVTKRGQDVALRCDPISGHVSLYWYRQALGQGPEFLTYFNYEAQQDKSGLPNDRFSAERPEGSISTLTIQRTEQRDSAMYRCASSLRSGGGNEQFFGPGTRLTVL.

This rearrangement joins TRBV5-1 to TRBJ2-1; TRBD2 agrees at 14 bases. V lost 3 bases to trimming and J lost 6 bases; unmatched junction nucleotides: 5. CDR1 is SGHRS, CDR2 YFSETQ, per germline. This CDR3 contains 16 residues. CDR3 sequence (DNA): TGCGCCAGCAGCTCGGAAGGACTAGCGGGGGGCAATGAGCAGTTCTTC. Its protein is CASSSEGLAGGNEQFF.

The J gene is TRBJ2-3, the V gene TRBV6-5, with D perhaps matching TRBD1 (5 bases). Germline V gives CDR1 MNHEY, CDR2 SVGAGI. The CDR3 extends over 15 amino acids. Trimming left V 5 bases short and J 2 bases short, with 14 bases between. The CDR3 DNA reads TGTGCCAGCAGTCCACAGGACACTCTCACAGATACGCAGTATTTT. Translated, it gives CASSPQDTLTDTQYF.

The genes are TRBV27 and TRBJ2-3; TRBD1 might be the D (5 bases). The CDR3 is 16 amino acids. Trimming took 3 bases from V and 1 from J, leaving 14 bases between them. CDR1 is MNHEY, CDR2 SMNVEV, per germline (reference sequence). CDR3 sequence (DNA): TGTGCCAGCAGTTTGATCAGGGTGGCAGGCACAGATACGCAGTATTTT. Translated, it gives CASSLIRVAGTDTQYF.

The chain carries TRBV7-7 and TRBJ2-2; D is ambiguous. The CDR3 extends over 15 amino acids. Germline V gene sequence: CDR1 SSHAT, CDR2 FNYEAQ (reference sequence). Trimming stripped 5 bases from V and 4 bases from J, with 14 bases between. The CDR3 DNA sequence: TGTGCCAGCAGCCCCCGGGTGCGAGGCACCGGGGAGCTGTTTTTT. Protein sequence: CASSPRVRGTGELFF.

This chain uses TRBV11-2 with TRBJ1-2; 9 nucleotides align to TRBD1. The trim removed 1 base at V and 0 bases at J, leaving 3 bases unmatched. The CDR3 runs to 16 residues. Germline V gene sequence: CDR1 SGHAT, CDR2 FQNNGV. CDR3: CASSLGTGGTNYGYTF. CDR3 DNA sequence: TGTGCCAGCAGCTTAGGCACAGGGGGCACTAACTATGGCTACACCTTC.

The chain uses TRBV18 and TRBJ1-1, with TRBD1 as a possible D gene (6 bases). The CDR3 sequence is 15 residues long. V lost 2 bases and J 4 bases, leaving 14 bases between the germline ends. CDR1 and CDR2 from the germline V gene are KGHSH and LQKENI. This chain's CDR3 is CASSPIRGGSTEAFF. As DNA, the CDR3 is TGTGCCAGCTCACCAATCAGGGGTGGAAGCACTGAAGCTTTCTTT.

This chain links TRBV12-5 with TRBJ1-1; 7 bases agree with TRBD1. The CDR3 has 12 amino acids. J lost 11 bases, V lost 3 bases, and 6 bases had no gene match. Germline values: CDR1 LGHNT, CDR2 FRNRAP. The chain's CDR3 is CASGFARGQAFF. DNA for the CDR3: TGTGCTAGTGGTTTTGCTAGGGGGCAGGCTTTCTTT.

The V gene is TRBV19, the J gene TRBJ1-1; 7 nucleotides agree with TRBD1. The CDR3 totals 12 residues. CDR1 and CDR2 (germline): LNHDA, SQIVND (reference sequence). V gave up 10 bases and J gave up 4 bases; unmatched junction bases: 6. The CDR3 spells CATSTGITEAFF. The CDR3 nucleotides are TGTGCCACCTCGACAGGGATCACTGAAGCTTTCTTT.

This chain uses TRBV5-1 with TRBJ1-1; D may be TRBD1 (6 bases). Germline CDR1 is SGHRS and CDR2 is YFSETQ. The germline V and J ends were trimmed by 0 bases and 0 bases, with 9 bases remaining between them. The CDR3 sequence is 15 residues long. The CDR3 DNA follows: TGCGCCAGCAGCTTGGGGACAGCCTTGAACACTGAAGCTTTCTTT. This encodes CASSLGTALNTEAFF.

This clone appeared a few times. This sequence joins TRBV5-1 and TRBJ2-7; unclear D gene. V was trimmed by 1 base and J by 2 bases, leaving 7 bases between them. From germline, CDR1 is SGHRS and CDR2 YFSETQ. The length of the CDR3 is 13 residues. CDR3 DNA sequence: TGCGCCAGCAGCTTGACAGAGACCTACGAGCAGTACTTC. It codes for CASSLTETYEQYF. The full variable domain, completed using reference TRBV5-1 and TRBJ2-7, is KAGVTQTPRYLIKTRGQQVTLSCSPISGHRSVSWYQQTPGQGLQFLFEYFSETQRNKGNFPGRFSGRQFSNSRSEMNVSTLELGDSALYLCASSLTETYEQYFGPGTRLTVT.

The chain links TRBV7-2 to TRBJ2-3; 7 bases map to TRBD2. This CDR3 spans 15 amino acids. J gave up 1 base and V 1 base, and 2 bases lay outside the gene matches. The germline V gene encodes CDR1 SGHTA and CDR2 FQGNSA. CDR3 in amino acids: CASSLDRGGTDTQYF. As DNA, the CDR3 is TGTGCCAGCAGCTTAGATCGGGGGGGCACAGATACGCAGTATTTT.

The V call is TRBV19, the J call TRBJ1-1; D ambiguous. Trimming took 3 bases from V and 1 from J, leaving 9 bases between them. Germline assignment: CDR1 LNHDA and CDR2 SQIVND (reference sequence). This CDR3 is 14 amino acids long. CDR3 nucleotide sequence: TGTGCCAGTAGTATCGGTCTTTCGAACACTGAAGCTTTCTTT. Amino acid sequence: CASSIGLSNTEAFF.

This clone was picked up one time. The V call is TRBV4-3, the J call TRBJ2-2; D possibly corresponds to TRBD1 (5 bases). There are 14 residues in the CDR3. Germline V lookup: CDR1 LGHNA, CDR2 YSLEER. V lost 4 bases and J lost 2, with 8 bases in between. The CDR3 region has the DNA TGCGCCAGCAGCCTGGACATAAACACCGGGGAGCTGTTTTTT. Amino acids: CASSLDINTGELFF.

The J gene is TRBJ1-4, the V gene TRBV2; unclear D gene. CDR1 is SNHLY and CDR2 is FYNNEI in the germline V gene. This CDR3 region has 15 residues. V was clipped by 0 bases and J by 8 bases, with 13 bases between them. CDR3 DNA sequence: TGTGCCAGCAGTGAAGCTATGCATCAAGCGGAAAAACTGTTTTTT. It specifies CASSEAMHQAEKLFF. The full variable domain, rest sourced from reference TRBV2 and TRBJ1-4, is EPEVTQTPSHQVTQMGQEVILRCVPISNHLYFYWYRQILGQKVEFLVSFYNNEISEKSEIFDDQFSVERPDGSNFTLKIRSTKLEDSAMYFCASSEAMHQAEKLFFGSGTQLSVL.